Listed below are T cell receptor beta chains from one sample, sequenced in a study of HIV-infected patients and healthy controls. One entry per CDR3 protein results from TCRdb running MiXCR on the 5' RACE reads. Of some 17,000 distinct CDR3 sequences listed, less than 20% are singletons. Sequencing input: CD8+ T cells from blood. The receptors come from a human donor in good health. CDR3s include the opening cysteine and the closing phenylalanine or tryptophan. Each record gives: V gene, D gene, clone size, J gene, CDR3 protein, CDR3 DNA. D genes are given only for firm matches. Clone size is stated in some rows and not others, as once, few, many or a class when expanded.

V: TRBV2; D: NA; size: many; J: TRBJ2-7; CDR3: CASSEGTEQYF; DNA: TGTGCCAGCAGTGAGGGAACCGAGCAGTACTTC
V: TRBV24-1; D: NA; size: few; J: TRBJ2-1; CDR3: CATSDLPDRPYNEQFF; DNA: TGTGCCACCAGTGATTTACCTGACCGTCCCTACAATGAGCAGTTCTTC
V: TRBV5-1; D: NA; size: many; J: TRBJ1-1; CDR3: CASSLGTEAFF; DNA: TGCGCCAGCAGCTTGGGGACGGAAGCTTTCTTT
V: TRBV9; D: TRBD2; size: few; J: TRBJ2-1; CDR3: CASNPSGTSYNEQFF; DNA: TGTGCCAGCAACCCTAGCGGGACCTCCTACAATGAGCAGTTCTTC
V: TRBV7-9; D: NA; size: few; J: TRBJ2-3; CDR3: CASTDERGADTQYF; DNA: TGTGCCAGCACCGATGAGAGGGGGGCGGATACGCAGTATTTT
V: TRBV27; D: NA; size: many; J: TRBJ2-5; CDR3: CASRYTLQETQYF; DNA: TGTGCCAGCAGATATACTCTCCAAGAGACCCAGTACTTC
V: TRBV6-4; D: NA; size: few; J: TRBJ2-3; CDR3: CASSVSAGSPPDTQYF; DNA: TGTGCCAGCAGTGTTTCCGCGGGGAGCCCCCCTGATACGCAGTATTTT
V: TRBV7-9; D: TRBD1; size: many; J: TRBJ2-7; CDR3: CASSSRDRNYEQYF; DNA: TGTGCCAGCAGCTCCCGGGACAGGAACTACGAGCAGTACTTC
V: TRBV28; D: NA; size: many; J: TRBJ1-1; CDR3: CASSLGQGSESTEAFF; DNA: TGTGCCAGCAGTTTGGGGCAGGGTTCGGAGAGCACTGAAGCTTTCTTT
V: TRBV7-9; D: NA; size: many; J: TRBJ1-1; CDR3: CASRSISDTEAFF; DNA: TGTGCCAGCAGATCGATATCGGACACTGAAGCTTTCTTT
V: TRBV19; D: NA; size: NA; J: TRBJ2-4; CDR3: CASSMTWVNIQYF; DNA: TGTGCCAGTAGTATGACCTGGGTGAACATTCAGTACTTC
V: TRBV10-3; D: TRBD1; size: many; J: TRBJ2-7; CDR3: CAISDRDRATYEQYF; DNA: TGTGCCATCAGTGACAGGGACAGGGCTACCTACGAGCAGTACTTC
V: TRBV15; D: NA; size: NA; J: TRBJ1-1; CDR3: CATSTPGTEAFF; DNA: TGTGCCACCAGCACCCCGGGCACTGAAGCTTTCTTT
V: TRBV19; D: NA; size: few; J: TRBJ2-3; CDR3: CASSIGETLPSTDTQYF; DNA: TGTGCCAGTAGTATAGGGGAGACTCTCCCGAGCACAGATACGCAGTATTTT
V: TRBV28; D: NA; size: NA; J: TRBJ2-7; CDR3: CASSFSYEQYF; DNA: TGTGCCAGCAGTTTCTCCTACGAGCAGTACTTC
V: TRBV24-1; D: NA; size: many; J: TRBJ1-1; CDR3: CATRAGSEAFF; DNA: TGTGCCACCAGGGCGGGCAGTGAAGCTTTCTTT
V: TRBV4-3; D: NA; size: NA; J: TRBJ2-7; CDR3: CASSQARTYEQYF; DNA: TGCGCCAGCAGCCAAGCCAGAACCTACGAGCAGTACTTC
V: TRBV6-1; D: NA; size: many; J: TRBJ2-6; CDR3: CASSEMGGAGANVLTF; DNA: TGTGCCAGCAGTGAAATGGGGGGAGCTGGGGCCAACGTCCTGACTTTC
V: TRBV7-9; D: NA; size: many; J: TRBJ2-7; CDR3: CASSLTSTDSYEQYF; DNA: TGTGCCAGCAGCCTAACTTCGACCGACTCCTACGAGCAGTACTTC
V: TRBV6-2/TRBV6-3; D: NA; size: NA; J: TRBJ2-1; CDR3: CASSWASELPSYNEQFF; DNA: TGTGCCAGCAGTTGGGCTAGCGAATTGCCCTCCTACAATGAGCAGTTCTTC
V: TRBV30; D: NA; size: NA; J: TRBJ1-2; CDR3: CAWSVTRHYGYTF; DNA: TGTGCCTGGAGTGTCACTCGTCACTATGGCTACACCTTC
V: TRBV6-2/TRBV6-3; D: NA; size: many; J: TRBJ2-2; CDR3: CASSYLADTGELFF; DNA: TGTGCCAGCAGTTACTTGGCGGACACCGGGGAGCTGTTTTTT
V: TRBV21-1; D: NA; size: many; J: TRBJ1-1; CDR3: CASSKGRAANTEAFF; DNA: TGTGCCAGCAGCAAGGGGAGGGCTGCCAACACTGAAGCTTTCTTT
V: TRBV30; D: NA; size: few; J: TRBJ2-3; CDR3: CAWSEKRDTTDTQYF; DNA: TGTGCCTGGAGTGAGAAGCGGGACACCACAGATACGCAGTATTTT
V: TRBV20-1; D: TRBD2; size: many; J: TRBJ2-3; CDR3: CSALMRGTSTDTQYF; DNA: TGCAGTGCTCTGATGCGGGGGACGAGCACAGATACGCAGTATTTT
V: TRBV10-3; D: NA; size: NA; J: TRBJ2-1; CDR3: CAISESAIGEQFF; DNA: TGTGCCATCAGTGAGTCGGCGATAGGGGAGCAGTTCTTC
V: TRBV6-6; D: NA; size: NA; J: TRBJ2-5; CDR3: CASRAGFGETQYF; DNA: TGTGCCAGCAGGGCAGGGTTCGGAGAGACCCAGTACTTC
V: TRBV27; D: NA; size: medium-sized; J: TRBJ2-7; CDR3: CASFTSSYEQYF; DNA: TGTGCCAGTTTCACGAGCTCCTACGAGCAGTACTTC
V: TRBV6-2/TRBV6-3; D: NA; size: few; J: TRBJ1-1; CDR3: CASSFGGGTEAFF; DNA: TGTGCCAGCAGTTTCGGGGGCGGCACTGAAGCTTTCTTT
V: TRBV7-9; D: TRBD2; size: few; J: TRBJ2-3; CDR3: CASSSRGGQTQYF; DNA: TGTGCCAGCAGCTCTCGGGGGGGCCAAACGCAGTATTTT
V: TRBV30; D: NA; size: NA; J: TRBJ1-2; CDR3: CAWSLTYGYTF; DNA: TGTGCCTGGAGTCTGACCTATGGCTACACCTTC
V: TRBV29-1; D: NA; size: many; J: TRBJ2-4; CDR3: CSVADGAKNIQYF; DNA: TGCAGCGTGGCGGACGGAGCCAAAAACATTCAGTACTTC
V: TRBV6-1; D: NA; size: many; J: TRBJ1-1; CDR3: CASSSGTENTEAFF; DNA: TGTGCCAGCAGTTCCGGGACGGAGAACACTGAAGCTTTCTTT
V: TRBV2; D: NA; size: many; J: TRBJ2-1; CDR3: CASSEQEYNEQFF; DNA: TGTGCCAGCAGTGAACAGGAATACAATGAGCAGTTCTTC
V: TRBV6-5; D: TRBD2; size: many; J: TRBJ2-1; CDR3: CASKLSGGFYNEQFF; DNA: TGTGCCAGCAAGCTCAGCGGGGGATTTTACAATGAGCAGTTCTTC
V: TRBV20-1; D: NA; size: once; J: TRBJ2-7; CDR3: CSASIGGDEQYF; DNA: TGCAGTGCTAGTATAGGGGGGGACGAGCAGTACTTC
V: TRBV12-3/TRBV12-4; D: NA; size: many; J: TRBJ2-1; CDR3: CASIRRSSYNEQFF; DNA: TGTGCCAGCATCCGGCGTAGCTCCTACAATGAGCAGTTCTTC
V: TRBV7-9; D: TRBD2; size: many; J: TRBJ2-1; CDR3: CASSLPQGLAGNYEQFF; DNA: TGTGCCAGCAGCTTACCCCAAGGACTAGCGGGCAACTATGAGCAGTTCTTC
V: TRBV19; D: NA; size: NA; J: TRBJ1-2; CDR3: CASSIGGGYAIYGYTF; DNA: TGTGCCAGTAGTATAGGCGGGGGCTACGCTATTTATGGCTACACCTTC
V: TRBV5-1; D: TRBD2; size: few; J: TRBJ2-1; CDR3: CASSIPSGRAENNEQFF; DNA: TGCGCCAGCAGCATACCTAGCGGGAGGGCCGAAAACAATGAGCAGTTCTTC
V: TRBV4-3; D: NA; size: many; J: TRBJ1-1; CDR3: CASKGNTEAFF; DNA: TGCGCCAGCAAAGGGAACACTGAAGCTTTCTTT